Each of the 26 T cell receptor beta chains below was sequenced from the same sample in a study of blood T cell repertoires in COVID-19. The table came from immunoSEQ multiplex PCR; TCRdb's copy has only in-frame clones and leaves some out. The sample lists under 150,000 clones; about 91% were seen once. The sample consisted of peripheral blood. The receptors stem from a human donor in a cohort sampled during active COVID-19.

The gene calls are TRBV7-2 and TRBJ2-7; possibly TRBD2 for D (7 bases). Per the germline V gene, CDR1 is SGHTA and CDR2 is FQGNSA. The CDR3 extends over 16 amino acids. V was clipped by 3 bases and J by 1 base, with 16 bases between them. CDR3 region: CASSLGLRGLSYEQYF. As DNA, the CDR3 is TGTGCCAGCAGCTTGGGTCTGCGGGGGCTATCCTACGAGCAGTACTTC.

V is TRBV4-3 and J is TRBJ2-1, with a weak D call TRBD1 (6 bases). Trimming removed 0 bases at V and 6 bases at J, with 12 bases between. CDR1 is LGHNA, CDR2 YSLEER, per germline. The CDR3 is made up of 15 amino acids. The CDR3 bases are TGCGCCAGCAGCCAAGACAGGGGTTTCGGCAATGAGCAGTTCTTC. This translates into CASSQDRGFGNEQFF.

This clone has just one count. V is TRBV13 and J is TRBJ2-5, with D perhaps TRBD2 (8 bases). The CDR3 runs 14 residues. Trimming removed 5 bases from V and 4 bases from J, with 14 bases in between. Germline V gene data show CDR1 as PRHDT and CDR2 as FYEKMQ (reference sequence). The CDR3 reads CASSREGAGETQYF. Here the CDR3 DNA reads TGTGCCAGCAGCCGGGAGGGGGCCGGAGAGACCCAGTACTTC.

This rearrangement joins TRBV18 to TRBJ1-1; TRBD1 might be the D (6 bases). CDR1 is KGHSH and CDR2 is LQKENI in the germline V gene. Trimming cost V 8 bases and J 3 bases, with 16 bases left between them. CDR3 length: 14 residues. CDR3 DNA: TGTGCCAGCGCGACAAATTCAGGGGACACTGAAGCTTTCTTT. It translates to CASATNSGDTEAFF.

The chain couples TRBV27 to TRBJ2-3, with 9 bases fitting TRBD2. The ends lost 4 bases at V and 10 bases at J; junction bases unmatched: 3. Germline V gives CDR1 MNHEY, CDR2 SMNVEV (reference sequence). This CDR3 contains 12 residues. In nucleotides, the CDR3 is TGTGCCAGCAGTTCACGACTAGCGGCGCAGTATTTT. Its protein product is CASSSRLAAQYF.

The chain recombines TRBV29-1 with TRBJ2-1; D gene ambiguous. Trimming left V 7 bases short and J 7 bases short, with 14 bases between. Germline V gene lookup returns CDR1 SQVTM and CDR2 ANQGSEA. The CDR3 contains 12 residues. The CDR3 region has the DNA TGCAGCGCGCGATTCGGTGAAAATGAGCAGTTCTTC. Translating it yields CSARFGENEQFF.

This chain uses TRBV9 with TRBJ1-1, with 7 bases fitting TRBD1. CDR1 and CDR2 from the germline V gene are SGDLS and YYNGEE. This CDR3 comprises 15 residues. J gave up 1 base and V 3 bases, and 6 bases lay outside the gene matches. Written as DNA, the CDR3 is TGTGCCAGCAGCGCTTACAGGGGTAAGAACACTGAAGCTTTCTTT. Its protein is CASSAYRGKNTEAFF.

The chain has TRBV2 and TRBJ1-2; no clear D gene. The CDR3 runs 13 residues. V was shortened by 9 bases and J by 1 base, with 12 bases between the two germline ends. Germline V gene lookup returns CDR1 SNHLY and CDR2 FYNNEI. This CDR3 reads CAREYLLNYGYTF. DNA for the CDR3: TGTGCCAGAGAGTACCTTCTTAACTATGGCTACACCTTC.

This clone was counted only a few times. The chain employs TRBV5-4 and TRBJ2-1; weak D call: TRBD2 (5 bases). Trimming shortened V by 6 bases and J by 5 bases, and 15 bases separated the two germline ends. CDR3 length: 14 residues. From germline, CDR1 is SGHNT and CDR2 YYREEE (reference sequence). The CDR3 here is CASTGLHTHNEQFF. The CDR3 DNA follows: TGTGCCAGCACCGGACTTCACACTCACAATGAGCAGTTCTTC.

The CDR3 DNA follows: TGTGCCAGCAGCGTGAGACACCAAGGGGAAACCTACGAGCAGTACTTC. Protein product: CASSVRHQGETYEQYF. V is TRBV5-4 and J is TRBJ2-7; possibly TRBD1 for D (5 bases). The germline gives CDR1 SGHNT, CDR2 YYREEE (reference sequence). With 4 bases removed from V and 2 bases from J, the gap between germline ends came to 19 bases. The CDR3 is 16 residues long.

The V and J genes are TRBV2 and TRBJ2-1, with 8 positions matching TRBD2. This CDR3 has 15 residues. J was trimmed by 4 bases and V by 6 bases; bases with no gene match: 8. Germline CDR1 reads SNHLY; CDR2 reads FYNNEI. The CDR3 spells CASRPGLAGYNEQFF. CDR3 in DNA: TGTGCCAGCAGACCCGGCCTAGCGGGTTACAATGAGCAGTTCTTC.

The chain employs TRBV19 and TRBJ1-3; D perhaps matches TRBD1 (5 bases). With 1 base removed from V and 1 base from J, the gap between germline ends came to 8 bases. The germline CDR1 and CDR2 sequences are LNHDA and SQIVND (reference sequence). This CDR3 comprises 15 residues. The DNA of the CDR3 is TGTGCCAGTAGTATAGCGGGGGTATCTGGAAACACCATATATTTT. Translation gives CASSIAGVSGNTIYF. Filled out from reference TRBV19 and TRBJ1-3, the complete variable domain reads DGGITQSPKYLFRKEGQNVTLSCEQNLNHDAMYWYRQDPGQGLRLIYYSQIVNDFQKGDIAEGYSVSREKKESFPLTVTSAQKNPTAFYLCASSIAGVSGNTIYFGEGSWLTVV.

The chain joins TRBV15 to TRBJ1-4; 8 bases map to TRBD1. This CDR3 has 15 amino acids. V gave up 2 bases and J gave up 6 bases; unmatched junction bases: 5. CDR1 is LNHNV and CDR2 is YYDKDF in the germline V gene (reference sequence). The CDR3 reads CATSRSGGIYEKLFF. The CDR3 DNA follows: TGTGCCACCAGCAGATCAGGGGGCATATATGAAAAACTGTTTTTT. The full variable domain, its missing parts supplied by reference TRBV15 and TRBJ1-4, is DAMVIQNPRYQVTQFGKPVTLSCSQTLNHNVMYWYQQKSSQAPKLLFHYYDKDFNNEADTPDNFQSRRPNTSFCFLDIRSPGLGDTAMYLCATSRSGGIYEKLFFGSGTQLSVL.

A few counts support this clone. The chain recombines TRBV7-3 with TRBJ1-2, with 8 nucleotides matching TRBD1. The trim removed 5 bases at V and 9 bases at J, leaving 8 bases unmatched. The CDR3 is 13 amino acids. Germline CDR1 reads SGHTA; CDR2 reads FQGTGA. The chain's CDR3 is CASSPGQGRSYTF. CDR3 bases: TGTGCCAGCAGCCCCGGACAGGGTAGGAGCTACACCTTC. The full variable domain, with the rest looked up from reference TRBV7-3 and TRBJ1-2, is GAGVSQTPSNKVTEKGKYVELRCDPISGHTALYWYRQSLGQGPEFLIYFQGTGAADDSGLPNDRFFAVRPEGSVSTLKIQRTERGDSAVYLCASSPGQGRSYTFGSGTRLTVV.

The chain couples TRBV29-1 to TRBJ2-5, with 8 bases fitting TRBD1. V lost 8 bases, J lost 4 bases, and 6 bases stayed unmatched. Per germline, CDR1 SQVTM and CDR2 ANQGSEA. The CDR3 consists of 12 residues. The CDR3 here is CSSRTGRETQYF. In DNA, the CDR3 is TGCAGCTCCAGGACAGGGCGAGAGACCCAGTACTTC.

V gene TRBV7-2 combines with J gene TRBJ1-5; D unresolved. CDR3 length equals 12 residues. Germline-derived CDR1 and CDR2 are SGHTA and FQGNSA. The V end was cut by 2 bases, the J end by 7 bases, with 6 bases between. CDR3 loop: CASSLREQPQHF. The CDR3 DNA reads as TGTGCCAGCAGCTTACGGGAACAGCCCCAGCATTTT.

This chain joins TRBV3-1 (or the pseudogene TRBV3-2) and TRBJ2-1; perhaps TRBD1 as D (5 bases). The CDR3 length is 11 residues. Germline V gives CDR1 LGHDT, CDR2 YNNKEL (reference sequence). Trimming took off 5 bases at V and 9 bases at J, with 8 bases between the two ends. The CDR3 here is CASSTGSEQFF. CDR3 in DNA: TGTGCCAGCAGCACAGGATCTGAGCAGTTCTTC.

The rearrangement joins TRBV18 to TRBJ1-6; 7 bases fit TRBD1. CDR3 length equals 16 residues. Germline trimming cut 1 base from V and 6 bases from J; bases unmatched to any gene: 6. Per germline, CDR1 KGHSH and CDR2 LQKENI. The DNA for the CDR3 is TGTGCCAGCTCACCACGGACAGGCGGCGGTAATTCACCCCTCCACTTT. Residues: CASSPRTGGGNSPLHF.

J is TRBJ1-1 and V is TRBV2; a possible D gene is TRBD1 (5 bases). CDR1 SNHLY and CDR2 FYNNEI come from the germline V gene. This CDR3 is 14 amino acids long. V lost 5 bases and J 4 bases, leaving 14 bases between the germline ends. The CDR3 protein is CASSSSGRGTEAFF. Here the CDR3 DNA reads TGTGCCAGCAGTTCGTCCGGGAGGGGCACTGAAGCTTTCTTT. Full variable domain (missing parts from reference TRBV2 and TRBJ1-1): EPEVTQTPSHQVTQMGQEVILRCVPISNHLYFYWYRQILGQKVEFLVSFYNNEISEKSEIFDDQFSVERPDGSNFTLKIRSTKLEDSAMYFCASSSSGRGTEAFFGQGTRLTVV.

For the CDR3, the DNA is TGTGCCAGCAGCTTTGGAGCGGGCACCGGGGAGCTGTTTTTT. Encoded protein: CASSFGAGTGELFF. The chain uses TRBV7-2 and TRBJ2-2, with a possible D match to TRBD2 (6 bases). Trimming stripped 3 bases from V and 4 bases from J, with 9 bases between. CDR1 SGHTA and CDR2 FQGNSA come from the germline V gene. The CDR3 has 14 amino acids.

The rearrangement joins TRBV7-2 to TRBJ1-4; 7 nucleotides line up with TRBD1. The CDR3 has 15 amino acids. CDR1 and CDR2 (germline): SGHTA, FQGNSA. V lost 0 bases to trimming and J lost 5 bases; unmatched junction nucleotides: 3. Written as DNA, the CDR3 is TGTGCCAGCAGCTTAGCGGGACAGCAAAATGAAAAACTGTTTTTT. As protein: CASSLAGQQNEKLFF.

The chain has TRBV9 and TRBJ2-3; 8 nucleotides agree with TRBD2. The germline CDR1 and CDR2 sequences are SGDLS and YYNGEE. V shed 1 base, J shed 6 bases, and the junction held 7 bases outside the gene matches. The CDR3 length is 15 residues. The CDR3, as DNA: TGTGCCAGCAGCGTATCCGGGACTAGGTATGATACGCAGTATTTT. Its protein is CASSVSGTRYDTQYF.

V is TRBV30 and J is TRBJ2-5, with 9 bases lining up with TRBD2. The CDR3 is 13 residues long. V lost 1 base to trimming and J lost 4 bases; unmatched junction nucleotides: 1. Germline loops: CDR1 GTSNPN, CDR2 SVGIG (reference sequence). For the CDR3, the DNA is TGTGCCTGGAGTGGGGGACTAGCAGAGACCCAGTACTTC. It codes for CAWSGGLAETQYF.

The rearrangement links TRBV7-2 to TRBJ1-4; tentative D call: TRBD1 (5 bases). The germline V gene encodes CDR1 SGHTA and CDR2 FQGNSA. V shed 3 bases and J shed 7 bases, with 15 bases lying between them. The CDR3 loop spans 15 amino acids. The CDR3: CASSLKTEHGEKLFF. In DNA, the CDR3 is TGTGCCAGCAGCTTGAAGACAGAGCACGGTGAAAAACTGTTTTTT.

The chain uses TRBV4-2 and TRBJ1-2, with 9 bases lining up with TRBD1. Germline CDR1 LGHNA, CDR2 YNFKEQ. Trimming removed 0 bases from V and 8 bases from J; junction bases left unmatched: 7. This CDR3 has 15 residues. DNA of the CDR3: TGTGCCAGCAGCCAAGAACAGGGGGCATCGAGGGGCTACACCTTC. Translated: CASSQEQGASRGYTF.

The CDR3 region is CASSQEAGAGRELFF. The CDR3 DNA sequence: TGCGCCAGCAGCCAAGAAGCTGGGGCAGGCCGGGAGCTGTTTTTT. This chain connects TRBV4-1 to TRBJ2-2, with D tentatively TRBD1 (5 bases). This CDR3 is 15 amino acids long. The V gene lost 0 bases and the J gene lost 9 bases, with 14 bases spanning the gap. Germline CDR1 reads MGHRA; CDR2 reads YSYEKL.